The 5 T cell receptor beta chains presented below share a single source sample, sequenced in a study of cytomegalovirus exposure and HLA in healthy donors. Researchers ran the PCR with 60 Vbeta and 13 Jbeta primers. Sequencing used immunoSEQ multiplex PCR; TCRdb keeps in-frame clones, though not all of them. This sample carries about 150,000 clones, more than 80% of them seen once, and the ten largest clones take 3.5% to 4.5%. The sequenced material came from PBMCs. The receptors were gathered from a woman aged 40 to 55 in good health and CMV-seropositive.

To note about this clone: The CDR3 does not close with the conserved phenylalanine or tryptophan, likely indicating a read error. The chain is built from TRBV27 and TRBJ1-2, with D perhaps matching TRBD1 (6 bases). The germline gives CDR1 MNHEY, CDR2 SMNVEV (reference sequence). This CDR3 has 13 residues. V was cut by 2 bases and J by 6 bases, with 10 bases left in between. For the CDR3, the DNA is TGTGCCAGCAGTTTACGAGGGGGTGATGGCTACACCCTC. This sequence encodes CASSLRGGDGYTL.

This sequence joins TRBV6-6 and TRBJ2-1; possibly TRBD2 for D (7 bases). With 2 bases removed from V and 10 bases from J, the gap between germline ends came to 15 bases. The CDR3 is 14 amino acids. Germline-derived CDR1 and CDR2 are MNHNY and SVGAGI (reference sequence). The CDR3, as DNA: TGTGCCAGCAGTTACGGGGGGGGGCGCTTAGAGCAGTTCTTC. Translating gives CASSYGGGRLEQFF.

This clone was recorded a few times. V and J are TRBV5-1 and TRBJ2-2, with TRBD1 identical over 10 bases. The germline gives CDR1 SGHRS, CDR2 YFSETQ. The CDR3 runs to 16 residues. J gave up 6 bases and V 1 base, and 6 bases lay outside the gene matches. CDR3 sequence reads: CASSLLGQGDAGELFF. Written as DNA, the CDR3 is TGCGCCAGCAGCTTGTTAGGACAGGGGGACGCCGGGGAGCTGTTTTTT.

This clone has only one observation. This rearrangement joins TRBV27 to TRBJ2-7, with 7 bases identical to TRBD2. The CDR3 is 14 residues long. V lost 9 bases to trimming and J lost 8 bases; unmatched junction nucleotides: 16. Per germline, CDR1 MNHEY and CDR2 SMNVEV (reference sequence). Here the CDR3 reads CASQAGTPEKKQYF. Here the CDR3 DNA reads TGTGCCAGTCAAGCGGGGACTCCAGAAAAGAAGCAGTACTTC.

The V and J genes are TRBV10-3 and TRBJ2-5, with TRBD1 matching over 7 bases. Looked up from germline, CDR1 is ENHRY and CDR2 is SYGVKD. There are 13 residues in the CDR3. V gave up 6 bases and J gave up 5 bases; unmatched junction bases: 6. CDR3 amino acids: CAIRVDREETQYF. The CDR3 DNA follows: TGTGCCATCAGAGTTGACAGGGAGGAGACCCAGTACTTC.